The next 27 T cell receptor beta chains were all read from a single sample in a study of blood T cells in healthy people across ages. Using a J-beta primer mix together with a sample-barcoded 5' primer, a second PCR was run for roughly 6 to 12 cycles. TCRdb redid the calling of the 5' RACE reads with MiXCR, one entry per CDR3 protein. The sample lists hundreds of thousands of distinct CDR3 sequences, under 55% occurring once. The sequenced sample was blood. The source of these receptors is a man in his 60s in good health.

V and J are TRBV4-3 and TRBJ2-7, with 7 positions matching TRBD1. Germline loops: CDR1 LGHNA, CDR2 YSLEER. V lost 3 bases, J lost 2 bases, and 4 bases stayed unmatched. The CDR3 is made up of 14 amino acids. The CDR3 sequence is CASSHTQGPYEQYF. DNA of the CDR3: TGCGCCAGCAGCCACACACAGGGGCCCTACGAGCAGTACTTC.

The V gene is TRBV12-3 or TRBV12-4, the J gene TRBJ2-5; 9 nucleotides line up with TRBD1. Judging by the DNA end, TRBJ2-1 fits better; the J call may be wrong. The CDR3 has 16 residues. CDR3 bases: TGTGCCAGCAGGCCTCAGCCGGGACAGGGAAAAGAGACCCAGTTCTTC. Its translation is CASRPQPGQGKETQFF.

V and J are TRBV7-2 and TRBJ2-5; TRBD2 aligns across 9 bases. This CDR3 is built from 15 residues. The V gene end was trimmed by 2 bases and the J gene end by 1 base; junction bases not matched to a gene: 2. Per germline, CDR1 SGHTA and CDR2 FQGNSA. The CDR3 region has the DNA TGTGCCAGCAGCTTACCTAGCGGGACCCAAGAGACCCAGTACTTC. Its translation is CASSLPSGTQETQYF.

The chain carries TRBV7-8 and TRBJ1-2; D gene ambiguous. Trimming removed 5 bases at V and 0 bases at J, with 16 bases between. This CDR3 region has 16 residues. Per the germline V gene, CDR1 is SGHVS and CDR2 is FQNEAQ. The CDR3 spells CASSTAPDGANYGYTF. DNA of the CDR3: TGTGCCAGCAGCACAGCCCCGGACGGCGCTAACTATGGCTACACCTTC.

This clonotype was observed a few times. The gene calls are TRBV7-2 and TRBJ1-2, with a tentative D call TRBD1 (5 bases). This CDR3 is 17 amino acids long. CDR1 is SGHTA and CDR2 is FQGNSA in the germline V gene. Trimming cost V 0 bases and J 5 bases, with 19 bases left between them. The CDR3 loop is CASSLALGGASLYGYTF. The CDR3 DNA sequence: TGTGCCAGCAGCTTAGCGTTGGGTGGGGCCTCTTTATATGGCTACACCTTC.

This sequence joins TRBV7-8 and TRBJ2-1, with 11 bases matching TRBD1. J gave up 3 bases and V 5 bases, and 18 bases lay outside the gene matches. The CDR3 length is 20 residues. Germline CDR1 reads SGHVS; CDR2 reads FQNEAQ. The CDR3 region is CASSPYRDRGYQRNYNEQFF. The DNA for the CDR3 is TGTGCCAGCAGCCCGTACCGGGACAGGGGGTACCAACGCAACTACAATGAGCAGTTCTTC.

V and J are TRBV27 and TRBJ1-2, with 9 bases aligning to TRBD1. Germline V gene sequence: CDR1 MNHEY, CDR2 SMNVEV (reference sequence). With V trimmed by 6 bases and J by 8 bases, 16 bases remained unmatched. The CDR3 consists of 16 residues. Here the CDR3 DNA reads TGTGCCAGCAGACCCTCGGGACAGGGAGGGAGGTCGGGCTACACCTTC. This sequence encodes CASRPSGQGGRSGYTF.

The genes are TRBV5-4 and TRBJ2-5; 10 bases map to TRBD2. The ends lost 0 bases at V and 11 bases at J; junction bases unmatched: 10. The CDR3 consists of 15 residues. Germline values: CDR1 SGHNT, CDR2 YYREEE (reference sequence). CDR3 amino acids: CASSLETSGFNEQYF. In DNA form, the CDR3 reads TGTGCCAGCAGCTTGGAGACTAGCGGGTTTAATGAGCAGTACTTC.

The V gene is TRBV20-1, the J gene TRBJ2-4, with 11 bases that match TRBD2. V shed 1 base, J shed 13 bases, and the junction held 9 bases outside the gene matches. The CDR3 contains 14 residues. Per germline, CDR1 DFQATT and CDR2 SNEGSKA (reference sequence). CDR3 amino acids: CSARGLAGRYKQYF. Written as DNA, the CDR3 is TGCAGTGCTAGAGGACTAGCGGGGCGGTACAAGCAGTACTTC.

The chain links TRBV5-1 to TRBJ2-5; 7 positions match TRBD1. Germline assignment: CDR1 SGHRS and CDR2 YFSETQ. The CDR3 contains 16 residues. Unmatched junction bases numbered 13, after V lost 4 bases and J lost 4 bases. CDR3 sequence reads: CASSPFSGTEGETQYF. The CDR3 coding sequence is TGCGCCAGCAGCCCGTTCTCCGGGACAGAGGGAGAGACCCAGTACTTC. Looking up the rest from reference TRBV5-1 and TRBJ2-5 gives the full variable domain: KAGVTQTPRYLIKTRGQQVTLSCSPISGHRSVSWYQQTPGQGLQFLFEYFSETQRNKGNFPGRFSGRQFSNSRSEMNVSTLELGDSALYLCASSPFSGTEGETQYFGPGTRLLVL.

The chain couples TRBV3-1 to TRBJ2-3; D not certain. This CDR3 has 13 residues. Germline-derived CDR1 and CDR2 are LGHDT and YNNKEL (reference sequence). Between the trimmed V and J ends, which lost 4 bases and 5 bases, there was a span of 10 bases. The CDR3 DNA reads TGTGCCAGCAGCCGGGCAACCAAAGATACGCAGTATTTT. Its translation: CASSRATKDTQYF.

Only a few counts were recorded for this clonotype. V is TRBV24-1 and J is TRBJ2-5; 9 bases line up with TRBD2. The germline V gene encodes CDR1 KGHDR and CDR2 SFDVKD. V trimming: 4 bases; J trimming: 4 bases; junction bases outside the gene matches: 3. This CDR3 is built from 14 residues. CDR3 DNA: TGTGCCACCAGTGACCCGACTAGCGGAGAGACCCAGTACTTC. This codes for CATSDPTSGETQYF.

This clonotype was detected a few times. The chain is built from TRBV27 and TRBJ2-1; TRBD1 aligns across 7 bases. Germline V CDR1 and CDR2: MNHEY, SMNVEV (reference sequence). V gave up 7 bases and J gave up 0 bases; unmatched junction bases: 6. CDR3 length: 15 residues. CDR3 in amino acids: CASTTGAASYNEQFF. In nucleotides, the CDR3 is TGTGCCAGCACAACAGGGGCGGCCTCCTACAATGAGCAGTTCTTC.

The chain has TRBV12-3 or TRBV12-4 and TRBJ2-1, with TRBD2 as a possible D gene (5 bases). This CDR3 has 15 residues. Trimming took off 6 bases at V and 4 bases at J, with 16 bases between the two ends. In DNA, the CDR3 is TGTGCCAGCAGACCCCGCGTACTAGGGTACAATGAGCAGTTCTTC. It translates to CASRPRVLGYNEQFF.

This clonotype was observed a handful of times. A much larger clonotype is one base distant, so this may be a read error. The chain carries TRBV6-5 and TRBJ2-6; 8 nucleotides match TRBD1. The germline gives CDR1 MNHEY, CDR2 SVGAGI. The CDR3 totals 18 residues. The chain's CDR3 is CASSYGTGTYSGANALTF. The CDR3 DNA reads TGTGCCAGCAGTTACGGGACAGGAACATACTCTGGGGCCAACGCCCTGACTTTC.

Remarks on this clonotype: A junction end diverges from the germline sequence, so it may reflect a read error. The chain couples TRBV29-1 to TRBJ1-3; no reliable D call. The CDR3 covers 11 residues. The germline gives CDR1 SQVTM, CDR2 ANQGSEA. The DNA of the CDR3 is TGCAGCGTTCTTTCTGGAAACACCACATATTTT. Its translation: CSVLSGNTTYF.

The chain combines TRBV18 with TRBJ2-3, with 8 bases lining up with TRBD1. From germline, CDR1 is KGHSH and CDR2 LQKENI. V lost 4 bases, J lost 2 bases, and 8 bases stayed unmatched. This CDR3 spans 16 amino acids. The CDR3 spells CASSHARQGLTDTQYF. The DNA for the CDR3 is TGTGCCAGCTCACACGCCAGACAGGGGCTCACAGATACGCAGTATTTT.

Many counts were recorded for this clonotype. The CDR3 sequence: CASSQDSTLAKNIQYF. The CDR3 region has the DNA TGTGCCAGCAGTCAAGACAGTACTCTAGCCAAAAACATTCAGTACTTC. V gene TRBV7-2 combines with J gene TRBJ2-4, with a weak D call TRBD1 (5 bases). Trimming cost V 6 bases and J 0 bases, with 15 bases left between them. CDR1 is SGHTA and CDR2 is FQGNSA in the germline V gene. The CDR3 spans 16 residues. Full variable domain (remainder filled in from reference TRBV7-2 and TRBJ2-4): GAGVSQSPSNKVTEKGKDVELRCDPISGHTALYWYRQSLGQGLEFLIYFQGNSAPDKSGLPSDRFSAERTGGSVSTLTIQRTQQEDSAVYLCASSQDSTLAKNIQYFGAGTRLSVL.

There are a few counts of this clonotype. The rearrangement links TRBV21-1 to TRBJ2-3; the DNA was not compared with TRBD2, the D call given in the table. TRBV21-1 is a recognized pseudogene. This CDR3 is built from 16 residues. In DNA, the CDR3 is TGTGCCAGCAGCAAATCCGGCCCGGCAAGTACAGATACGCAGTATTTT. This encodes CASSKSGPASTDTQYF.

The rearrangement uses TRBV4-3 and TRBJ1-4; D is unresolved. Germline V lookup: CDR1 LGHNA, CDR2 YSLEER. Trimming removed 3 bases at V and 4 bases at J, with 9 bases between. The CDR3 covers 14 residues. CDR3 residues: CASSQAELNEKLFF. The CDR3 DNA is TGCGCCAGCAGCCAGGCGGAGCTTAATGAAAAACTGTTTTTT.

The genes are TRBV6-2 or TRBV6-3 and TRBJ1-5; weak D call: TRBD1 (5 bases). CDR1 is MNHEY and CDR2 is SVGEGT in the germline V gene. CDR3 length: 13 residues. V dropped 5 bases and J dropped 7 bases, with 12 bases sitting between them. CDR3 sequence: CASSRQGTQPQHF. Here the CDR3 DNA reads TGTGCCAGCAGTCGGCAGGGCACCCAGCCCCAGCATTTT.

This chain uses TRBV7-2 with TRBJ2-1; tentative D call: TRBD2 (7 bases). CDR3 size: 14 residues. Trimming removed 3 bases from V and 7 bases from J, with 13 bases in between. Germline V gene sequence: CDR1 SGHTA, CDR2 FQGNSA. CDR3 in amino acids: CASSFGGLENEQFF. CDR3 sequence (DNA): TGTGCCAGCAGCTTCGGGGGGCTGGAGAATGAGCAGTTCTTC.

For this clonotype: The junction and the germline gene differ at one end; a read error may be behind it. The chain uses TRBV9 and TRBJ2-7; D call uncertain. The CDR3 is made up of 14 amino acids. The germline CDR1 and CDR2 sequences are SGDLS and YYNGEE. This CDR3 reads CASSVSSGRDELYF. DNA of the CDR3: TGTGCCAGCAGCGTATCGTCAGGTAGAGACGAGCTGTACTTC.

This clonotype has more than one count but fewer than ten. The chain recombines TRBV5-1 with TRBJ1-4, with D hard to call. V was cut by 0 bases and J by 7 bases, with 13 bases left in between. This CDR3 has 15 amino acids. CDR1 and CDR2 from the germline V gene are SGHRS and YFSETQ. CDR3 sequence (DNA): TGCGCCAGCAGCTTGGACTCCCTAGCGAGTGAAAAACTGTTTTTT. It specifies CASSLDSLASEKLFF.

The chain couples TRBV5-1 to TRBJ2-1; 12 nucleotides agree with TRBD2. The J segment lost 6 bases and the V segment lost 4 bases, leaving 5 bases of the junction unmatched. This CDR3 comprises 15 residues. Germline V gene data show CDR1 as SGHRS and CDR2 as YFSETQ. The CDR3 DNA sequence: TGCGCCAGCAGCCACAGACTAGCGGGGGCCAATGAGCAGTTCTTC. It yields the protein CASSHRLAGANEQFF.

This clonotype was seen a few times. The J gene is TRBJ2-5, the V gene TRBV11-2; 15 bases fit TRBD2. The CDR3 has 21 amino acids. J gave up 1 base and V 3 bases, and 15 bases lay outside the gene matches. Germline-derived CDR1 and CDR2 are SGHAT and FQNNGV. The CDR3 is CASSFRPPGTSGGYLQETQYF. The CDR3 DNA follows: TGTGCCAGCAGCTTTAGGCCCCCTGGGACTAGCGGGGGGTACCTCCAAGAGACCCAGTACTTC.

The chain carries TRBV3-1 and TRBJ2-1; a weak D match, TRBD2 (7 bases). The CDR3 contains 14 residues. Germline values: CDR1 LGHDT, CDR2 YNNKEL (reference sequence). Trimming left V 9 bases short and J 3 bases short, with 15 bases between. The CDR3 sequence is CASTEGGLYNEQFF. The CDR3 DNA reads TGTGCCAGTACAGAGGGGGGGCTCTACAATGAGCAGTTCTTC.